The rows below give T cell receptor beta chains drawn from one sample of a study of identical twins. MiXCR, applied by TCRdb to the 5' RACE reads, yields one record per CDR3 protein. The table has some 1,600,000 distinct CDR3 sequences, less than 35% seen once; the top ten hold roughly 0.3%. The sequencing input was cord blood. The receptors were gathered from a newborn girl in good health. Both conserved end residues are part of each CDR3. D genes are given only for firm matches. Clone size is not always given. Where it is, it says once, few, many or a class for expanded clones.

clone_size: .
v_call: TRBV5-1
j_call: TRBJ2-7
d_call: .
cdr3_nt: TGCGCCAGCAGCCCCACCCGACCGAGCTCCTACGAGCAGTACTTC
cdr3_aa: CASSPTRPSSYEQYF

clone_size: few
v_call: TRBV2
j_call: TRBJ1-1
d_call: TRBD1
cdr3_nt: TGTGCCAGCAGTGGGACAGGGCTCATGAACACTGAAGCTTTCTTT
cdr3_aa: CASSGTGLMNTEAFF

clone_size: few
v_call: TRBV28
j_call: TRBJ1-4
d_call: TRBD1
cdr3_nt: TGTGCCAGCAGTTTAGGCCCCCTGACAGGGGTTAATGAAAAACTGTTTTTT
cdr3_aa: CASSLGPLTGVNEKLFF

clone_size: .
v_call: TRBV10-2
j_call: TRBJ1-1
d_call: TRBD1
cdr3_nt: TGCGCCAGCGGATACAGGGGGAACACTGAAGCTTTCTTT
cdr3_aa: CASGYRGNTEAFF

clone_size: .
v_call: TRBV12-5
j_call: TRBJ2-2
d_call: .
cdr3_nt: TGTGCTAGTGGTTCCCCGGACAGTAACACCGGGGAGCTGTTTTTT
cdr3_aa: CASGSPDSNTGELFF

clone_size: .
v_call: TRBV24-1
j_call: TRBJ2-1
d_call: .
cdr3_nt: TGTGCCACCAGTGGGACACCTTACAATGAGCAGTTCTTC
cdr3_aa: CATSGTPYNEQFF

clone_size: .
v_call: TRBV20-1
j_call: TRBJ2-1
d_call: TRBD1
cdr3_nt: TGCAGTGCAAGTCCCAACCGGGACAGTTACAATGAGCAGTTCTTC
cdr3_aa: CSASPNRDSYNEQFF

clone_size: .
v_call: TRBV2
j_call: TRBJ1-4
d_call: TRBD1
cdr3_nt: TGTGCCAGCTGGGACAGGCCTAAAAAGGGAAAACTGTTTTTT
cdr3_aa: CASWDRPKKGKLFF

clone_size: many
v_call: TRBV9
j_call: TRBJ2-2
d_call: .
cdr3_nt: TGTGCCAGCAGCCGGGGACTTAACACCGGGGAGCTGTTTTTT
cdr3_aa: CASSRGLNTGELFF

clone_size: .
v_call: TRBV6-5
j_call: TRBJ1-1
d_call: .
cdr3_nt: TGTGCCAGCAGGACTGGGCGAGCTGAAGCTTTCTTT
cdr3_aa: CASRTGRAEAFF

clone_size: .
v_call: TRBV6-6
j_call: TRBJ1-1
d_call: TRBD1
cdr3_nt: TGTGCCAGCAATTCAAGGACAGGGCTGAACACTGAAGCTTTCTTT
cdr3_aa: CASNSRTGLNTEAFF

clone_size: .
v_call: TRBV28
j_call: TRBJ2-3
d_call: .
cdr3_nt: TGTGCCAGCAGTTCGCCCCTGTTGGGCAACACAGATACGCAGTATTTT
cdr3_aa: CASSSPLLGNTDTQYF

clone_size: few
v_call: TRBV6-1
j_call: TRBJ1-1
d_call: TRBD1
cdr3_nt: TGTGCCAGCAGTCTGGGACAGGGCGGTGTGAACACTGAAGCTTTCTTT
cdr3_aa: CASSLGQGGVNTEAFF

clone_size: few
v_call: TRBV12-3/TRBV12-4
j_call: TRBJ1-5
d_call: TRBD1
cdr3_nt: TGTGCCAGCAGTTATGGGGACAGGGGGCATCAGCCCCAGCATTTT
cdr3_aa: CASSYGDRGHQPQHF

clone_size: .
v_call: TRBV27
j_call: TRBJ2-7
d_call: .
cdr3_nt: TGTGCCAGCAGTTACCTCATGGGTAAAAATCCGTACGAGCAGTACTTC
cdr3_aa: CASSYLMGKNPYEQYF

clone_size: .
v_call: TRBV13
j_call: TRBJ2-7
d_call: TRBD1
cdr3_nt: TGTGCCAGCAGCGCAATCGGACAGGGACTTACCTACGAGCAGTACTTC
cdr3_aa: CASSAIGQGLTYEQYF

clone_size: .
v_call: TRBV29-1
j_call: TRBJ2-7
d_call: TRBD2
cdr3_nt: TGCAGCGTTGAATGGGGAGGGGTCGAGCAGTACTTC
cdr3_aa: CSVEWGGVEQYF

clone_size: .
v_call: TRBV20-1
j_call: TRBJ1-1
d_call: .
cdr3_nt: TGCAGTGCCCGCCTCGGGGACACTGAAGCTTTCTTT
cdr3_aa: CSARLGDTEAFF

clone_size: .
v_call: TRBV2
j_call: TRBJ1-4
d_call: .
cdr3_nt: TGTGCCAGCCAGGACCCCAGGGGCGTTAATGAAAAACTGTTTTTT
cdr3_aa: CASQDPRGVNEKLFF

clone_size: .
v_call: TRBV12-3/TRBV12-4
j_call: TRBJ2-3
d_call: .
cdr3_nt: TGTGCCAGCAGTTTCGGCGGGGCTGGAAGCACAGATACGCAGTATTTT
cdr3_aa: CASSFGGAGSTDTQYF

clone_size: .
v_call: TRBV2
j_call: TRBJ2-2
d_call: TRBD2
cdr3_nt: TGTGCCAGCTCTTGGCGGGGGGCAGGCGGGGAGCTGTTTTTT
cdr3_aa: CASSWRGAGGELFF

clone_size: .
v_call: TRBV2
j_call: TRBJ2-4
d_call: .
cdr3_nt: TGTGCCAGCAGTGGGGGCGCCGGAAACATTCAGTACTTC
cdr3_aa: CASSGGAGNIQYF

clone_size: few
v_call: TRBV20-1
j_call: TRBJ1-1
d_call: .
cdr3_nt: TGCAGTGCTAACAGGCCGAAGGACACTGAAGCTTTCTTT
cdr3_aa: CSANRPKDTEAFF

clone_size: few
v_call: TRBV7-2
j_call: TRBJ2-3
d_call: TRBD1
cdr3_nt: TGTGCCAGCAGCTTACGGACAGGGGGCTTTTCCTTGGCTTATAGAGATACGCAGTATTTT
cdr3_aa: CASSLRTGGFSLAYRDTQYF

clone_size: .
v_call: TRBV18
j_call: TRBJ1-2
d_call: TRBD1
cdr3_nt: TGTGCCAGCTCACCTCAGGACAGGGGACACTATGGCTACACCTTC
cdr3_aa: CASSPQDRGHYGYTF

clone_size: few
v_call: TRBV4-1
j_call: TRBJ2-2
d_call: TRBD2
cdr3_nt: TGCGCCAGCAGCCAAGTGGGACTAAGGACGAACACCGGGGAGCTGTTTTTT
cdr3_aa: CASSQVGLRTNTGELFF

clone_size: .
v_call: TRBV6-1
j_call: TRBJ2-5
d_call: .
cdr3_nt: TGTGCCAGCAGTGAAGCGCTTCCGGAGACCCAGTACTTC
cdr3_aa: CASSEALPETQYF

clone_size: many
v_call: TRBV29-1
j_call: TRBJ1-1
d_call: .
cdr3_nt: TGCAGCGTTGTTAACACTGAAGCTTTCTTT
cdr3_aa: CSVVNTEAFF

clone_size: .
v_call: TRBV29-1
j_call: TRBJ2-3
d_call: .
cdr3_nt: TGCAGCGTTGAAACTAGCACAGATACGCAGTATTTT
cdr3_aa: CSVETSTDTQYF

clone_size: .
v_call: TRBV20-1
j_call: TRBJ2-7
d_call: .
cdr3_nt: TGCAGTGCTAGAGATCGGGCGCAAGGGTACGAGCAGTACTTC
cdr3_aa: CSARDRAQGYEQYF

clone_size: few
v_call: TRBV20-1
j_call: TRBJ2-1
d_call: TRBD2
cdr3_nt: TGCAGTGCCCGGCGGGGGGTTCCCTACAATGAGCAGTTCTTC
cdr3_aa: CSARRGVPYNEQFF

clone_size: many
v_call: TRBV6-5
j_call: TRBJ2-3
d_call: .
cdr3_nt: TGTGCCAGCAGTTGCACAGGGATCCCAGATACGCAGTATTTT
cdr3_aa: CASSCTGIPDTQYF

clone_size: few
v_call: TRBV20-1
j_call: TRBJ1-2
d_call: .
cdr3_nt: TGCAGTGCTTCCCGACAGAACCACCCGTACTATGGCTACACCTTC
cdr3_aa: CSASRQNHPYYGYTF

clone_size: .
v_call: TRBV7-9
j_call: TRBJ2-7
d_call: .
cdr3_nt: TGTGCCAGCAGCCCTCCGGGGGCAAGGTACGAGCAGTACTTC
cdr3_aa: CASSPPGARYEQYF

clone_size: few
v_call: TRBV20-1
j_call: TRBJ2-7
d_call: TRBD1
cdr3_nt: TGCAGTGCTAGAGCGGGGACAGGGAACGAGCAGTACTTC
cdr3_aa: CSARAGTGNEQYF

clone_size: .
v_call: TRBV12-3/TRBV12-4
j_call: TRBJ2-1
d_call: TRBD2
cdr3_nt: TGTGCCAGCAGGGGACTCTTGCGGGGGGAAAATGAGCAGTTCTTC
cdr3_aa: CASRGLLRGENEQFF

clone_size: .
v_call: TRBV9
j_call: TRBJ2-7
d_call: TRBD2
cdr3_nt: TGTGCCAGCAGCGTAGCGACTAGCGGGAGGGGGCCCCTCTCCTACAATGAGCAGTACTTC
cdr3_aa: CASSVATSGRGPLSYNEQYF

clone_size: many
v_call: TRBV7-2
j_call: TRBJ2-3
d_call: .
cdr3_nt: TGTGCCAGCAGCTTAGAACGCACAGATACGCAGTATTTT
cdr3_aa: CASSLERTDTQYF

clone_size: few
v_call: TRBV25-1
j_call: TRBJ2-1
d_call: TRBD2
cdr3_nt: TGTGCCAGCAGTGAATTACTAGCGGCCGACAATGAGCAGTTCTTC
cdr3_aa: CASSELLAADNEQFF

clone_size: .
v_call: TRBV3-1
j_call: TRBJ1-1
d_call: .
cdr3_nt: TGTGCCAGCAGCCAAGTAGTGAAGAACACTGAAGCTTTCTTT
cdr3_aa: CASSQVVKNTEAFF

clone_size: few
v_call: TRBV12-5
j_call: TRBJ2-1
d_call: .
cdr3_nt: TGTGCTAGTGGGCCGGGACTTATCTACGATGAGCAGTTCTTC
cdr3_aa: CASGPGLIYDEQFF

clone_size: .
v_call: TRBV29-1
j_call: TRBJ1-1
d_call: .
cdr3_nt: TGCAGCGTTGCAGGGCAGCAGAACACTGTAGCTTTCTTT
cdr3_aa: CSVAGQQNTVAFF

clone_size: few
v_call: TRBV20-1
j_call: TRBJ1-2
d_call: .
cdr3_nt: TGCAGTGCAGCCTCCTATGGCTACACCTTC
cdr3_aa: CSAASYGYTF

clone_size: .
v_call: TRBV7-2
j_call: TRBJ2-3
d_call: TRBD1
cdr3_nt: TGTGCCAGCAGCTTAGCCGGACAGGGGGCAAATACGCAGTATTTT
cdr3_aa: CASSLAGQGANTQYF

clone_size: .
v_call: TRBV14
j_call: TRBJ1-2
d_call: TRBD1
cdr3_nt: TGTGCCAGCAGCCAGGGACAGTTAACCAACTATGGCTACACCTTC
cdr3_aa: CASSQGQLTNYGYTF

clone_size: few
v_call: TRBV5-1
j_call: TRBJ2-1
d_call: .
cdr3_nt: TGCGCCAGCAGCTTGGGACAGGCCACCTCGGGGGAGCAGTTCTTC
cdr3_aa: CASSLGQATSGEQFF

clone_size: many
v_call: TRBV20-1
j_call: TRBJ2-1
d_call: TRBD2
cdr3_nt: TGCAGTGCTAGAGGCCGACTAGCGGCTTACAATGAGCAGTTCTTC
cdr3_aa: CSARGRLAAYNEQFF

clone_size: few
v_call: TRBV11-2
j_call: TRBJ1-6
d_call: .
cdr3_nt: TGTGCCAGCAGCCCATTATCGACATGGCCTCATTCACCCCTCCACTTT
cdr3_aa: CASSPLSTWPHSPLHF

clone_size: few
v_call: TRBV20-1
j_call: TRBJ2-6
d_call: .
cdr3_nt: TGCAGTGCTATCGGGGTCTACTCTGGGGCCAACGTCCTGACTTTC
cdr3_aa: CSAIGVYSGANVLTF

clone_size: .
v_call: TRBV27
j_call: TRBJ2-4
d_call: .
cdr3_nt: TGTGCCAGCATGGGCTTTGCGACAGCCAAAAACATTCAGTACTTC
cdr3_aa: CASMGFATAKNIQYF

clone_size: .
v_call: TRBV20-1
j_call: TRBJ1-6
d_call: .
cdr3_nt: TGCAGTGCTAGAGATTGGACTATGACGCCCCTCCACTTT
cdr3_aa: CSARDWTMTPLHF

clone_size: .
v_call: TRBV29-1
j_call: TRBJ2-5
d_call: TRBD1
cdr3_nt: TGCAGCGTGTACGGGACAGAGCGGGAGACCCAGTACTTC
cdr3_aa: CSVYGTERETQYF

clone_size: .
v_call: TRBV6-1
j_call: TRBJ1-2
d_call: .
cdr3_nt: TGTGCCAGCAGTGGCATCTGGGAAGGGGTAGACTATGGCTACACCTTC
cdr3_aa: CASSGIWEGVDYGYTF

clone_size: .
v_call: TRBV3-1
j_call: TRBJ2-1
d_call: TRBD2
cdr3_nt: TGTGCCAGCAGCCAAGGACTAGCGATAACCTACAATGAGCAGTTCTTC
cdr3_aa: CASSQGLAITYNEQFF

clone_size: few
v_call: TRBV27
j_call: TRBJ2-5
d_call: .
cdr3_nt: TGTGCCAGCAGTTTCCTTGTTGGAGGGCGTCAGACCCAGTACTTC
cdr3_aa: CASSFLVGGRQTQYF